These 30 T cell receptor beta chains were all obtained from the same sample, sequenced in a study of early T cells in non-severe SARS-CoV-2 infection. TCRdb re-called the 5' RACE reads through MiXCR, storing one row per CDR3 protein. This sample carries about 61,000 distinct CDR3 sequences, about 9.3% of them seen once, and the ten largest clones take 0.95% to 1.5%. The specimen was whole blood. The source of these receptors is an adult who was a healthcare worker with PCR-confirmed SARS-CoV-2 infection or an uninfected control (not recorded which).

This clonotype was observed at least ten times. The V gene is TRBV4-1, the J gene TRBJ2-2; D ambiguous. V dropped 1 base and J dropped 7 bases, with 10 bases sitting between them. Germline assignment: CDR1 MGHRA and CDR2 YSYEKL. The CDR3 length is 14 residues. CDR3 bases: TGCGCCAGCAGCCAAGTCACCGGCAACGGGGAGCTGTTTTTT. This gives the protein CASSQVTGNGELFF.

The chain has TRBV30 and TRBJ2-1, with 10 bases that match TRBD1. V trimming: 0 bases; J trimming: 9 bases; junction bases outside the gene matches: 8. CDR1 is GTSNPN and CDR2 is SVGIG in the germline V gene (reference sequence). The CDR3 contains 15 residues. The DNA for the CDR3 is TGTGCCTGGAGTGTAGAGGGACAGGGGCCTGGTGAGCAGTTCTTC. It translates to CAWSVEGQGPGEQFF.

The chain combines TRBV5-8 with TRBJ1-2, with no clear D. Germline V gene lookup returns CDR1 SGHTS and CDR2 YDEGEE. With 4 bases removed from V and 6 bases from J, the gap between germline ends came to 13 bases. This CDR3 contains 13 residues. The CDR3 bases are TGTGCCAGCAGCGTGGACTCGTTCGATGGCTACACCTTC. This translates into CASSVDSFDGYTF. The entire variable domain, with the rest obtained from reference TRBV5-8 and TRBJ1-2, is as follows: EAGVTQSPTHLIKTRGQQATLRCSPISGHTSVYWYQQALGLGLQFLLWYDEGEERNRGNFPPRFSGRQFPNYSSELNVNALELEDSALYLCASSVDSFDGYTFGSGTRLTVV.

The chain links TRBV12-3 or TRBV12-4 to TRBJ2-1; TRBD2 might be the D (5 bases). Trimming cost V 4 bases and J 10 bases, with 8 bases left between them. CDR3 length: 11 residues. CDR3 coding DNA: TGTGCCAGCAGTTCCGGGGTGGAGCAGTTCTTC. It codes for CASSSGVEQFF.

This clonotype has a handful of counts. V usage is TRBV2 and J usage is TRBJ2-2; D assignment may be TRBD1 or TRBD2 (5 bases each). Germline V lookup: CDR1 SNHLY, CDR2 FYNNEI. V lost 3 bases and J 5 bases, leaving 13 bases between the germline ends. There are 15 residues in the CDR3. CDR3 amino acids: CASSEGTAITGELFF. Written as DNA, the CDR3 is TGTGCCAGCAGTGAGGGGACGGCGATAACCGGGGAGCTGTTTTTT. Full variable domain (outside the CDR3, taken from reference TRBV2 and TRBJ2-2): EPEVTQTPSHQVTQMGQEVILRCVPISNHLYFYWYRQILGQKVEFLVSFYNNEISEKSEIFDDQFSVERPDGSNFTLKIRSTKLEDSAMYFCASSEGTAITGELFFGEGSRLTVL.

The CDR3 DNA reads as TGTGCCAGCAGCCAATCGGACAGCAATCAGCCCCAGCATTTT. Translating it yields CASSQSDSNQPQHF. The chain links TRBV3-1 to TRBJ1-5; D gene uncertain. Trimming removed 2 bases at V and 1 base at J, with 6 bases between. Germline CDR1 is LGHDT and CDR2 is YNNKEL (reference sequence). The CDR3 runs 14 residues.

The chain is built from TRBV12-3 or TRBV12-4 and TRBJ2-5; D gene ambiguous. V was pared by 8 bases and J by 3 bases, with 10 bases between. The CDR3 contains 12 residues. In nucleotides, the CDR3 is TGTGCCAGCGGGAACTCTAAAGAGACCCAGTACTTC. Its protein product is CASGNSKETQYF.

The sample holds many counts of this clonotype. This chain uses TRBV29-1 with TRBJ1-2, with unresolved D. Germline CDR1 reads SQVTM; CDR2 reads ANQGSEA. The V and J ends lost 2 bases and 11 bases respectively, with 12 bases between them. The CDR3 is 11 amino acids. Here the CDR3 reads CSVEPSTGYTF. As DNA, the CDR3 is TGCAGCGTTGAACCCAGCACGGGGTACACCTTC.

This clonotype was recorded at least ten times. The rearrangement uses TRBV5-1 and TRBJ2-3, with TRBD1 matching over 10 bases. CDR1 SGHRS and CDR2 YFSETQ come from the germline V gene. After removal of 0 bases from V and 3 bases from J, the junction contained 7 bases not matched to a gene. CDR3 size: 17 residues. The CDR3 sequence: CASSLVVRTGGTDTQYF. The CDR3 coding sequence is TGCGCCAGCAGCTTGGTTGTCAGGACAGGGGGAACAGATACGCAGTATTTT. The full variable domain, completed using reference TRBV5-1 and TRBJ2-3, is KAGVTQTPRYLIKTRGQQVTLSCSPISGHRSVSWYQQTPGQGLQFLFEYFSETQRNKGNFPGRFSGRQFSNSRSEMNVSTLELGDSALYLCASSLVVRTGGTDTQYFGPGTRLTVL.

This clonotype was detected ten times or more. The rearrangement joins TRBV28 to TRBJ2-3, with 7 bases that match TRBD2. J gave up 2 bases and V 5 bases, and 4 bases lay outside the gene matches. Germline V CDR1 and CDR2: MDHEN, SYDVKM. The CDR3 contains 14 residues. Here the CDR3 DNA reads TGTGCCAGCAGTCTAGCGGTCTTCACAGATACGCAGTATTTT. As protein: CASSLAVFTDTQYF.

The sample holds many counts of this clonotype. This chain joins TRBV9 and TRBJ1-2; 7 nucleotides match TRBD1. The ends lost 4 bases at V and 8 bases at J; junction bases unmatched: 8. Germline V gene data show CDR1 as SGDLS and CDR2 as YYNGEE. The CDR3 spans 13 residues. Here the CDR3 DNA reads TGTGCCAGCAGCCCACGGGACAGTCCCGGCTACACCTTC. It codes for CASSPRDSPGYTF.

The table lists this clonotype with a few counts. This rearrangement joins TRBV5-1 to TRBJ2-1; 8 bases fit TRBD2. V trimming: 4 bases; J trimming: 5 bases; junction bases outside the gene matches: 8. Germline CDR1 and CDR2: SGHRS and YFSETQ. The CDR3 is made up of 15 amino acids. CDR3 coding DNA: TGCGCCAGCAGCCCTACTAGCGGCGAGAACAATGAGCAGTTCTTC. It encodes CASSPTSGENNEQFF.

The sample holds a few counts of this clonotype. J is TRBJ2-5 and V is TRBV2; TRBD1 matches 8 bases. The CDR3 contains 14 residues. After removal of 8 bases from V and 5 bases from J, the junction contained 10 bases not matched to a gene. The germline gives CDR1 SNHLY, CDR2 FYNNEI. The CDR3 DNA follows: TGTGCCAGCGGGGGGCCAGGGGGCGCGGAGACCCAGTACTTC. Translation gives CASGGPGGAETQYF.

This clonotype has only a few counts. This chain connects TRBV7-8 to TRBJ2-5; D might be TRBD2 (6 bases). The V end lost 1 base, the J end lost 9 bases, and 6 bases lay between the germline ends. CDR1 and CDR2 (germline): SGHVS, FQNEAQ. The CDR3 is 11 amino acids. CDR3 in amino acids: CASSLGRAQYF. The CDR3 DNA reads TGTGCCAGCAGCTTAGGGAGGGCCCAGTACTTC.

This clonotype was seen only a few times. V usage is TRBV28 and J usage is TRBJ2-5; no firm D call. Germline CDR1 reads MDHEN; CDR2 reads SYDVKM. The CDR3 consists of 15 residues. The V end was cut by 5 bases, the J end by 5 bases, with 18 bases between. DNA of the CDR3: TGTGCCAGCAGTCCCCACCTCGCAGGAGACGAGACCCAGTACTTC. Its protein is CASSPHLAGDETQYF.

This clonotype was counted only a few times. The J gene is TRBJ2-7, the V gene TRBV2, with 12 bases that match TRBD1. The CDR3 sequence is 15 residues long. In germline, CDR1 is SNHLY, CDR2 FYNNEI. V shed 5 bases, J shed 5 bases, and the junction held 7 bases outside the gene matches. The CDR3 is CASSWGGTGGHEQYV. Here the CDR3 DNA reads TGTGCCAGCAGTTGGGGCGGGACAGGGGGCCACGAGCAGTACGTC.

The rearrangement links TRBV3-2 to TRBJ2-5. TRBV3-2 is assigned pseudogene status. The CDR3 runs to 15 residues. The CDR3 DNA sequence: TGTGCCAGCAGCCAAGATGTCGGCCGCCAAGAGACCCAGTACTTC. Protein sequence: CASSQDVGRQETQYF.

This clonotype was recorded a few times. The chain carries TRBV29-1 and TRBJ1-2; 7 bases agree with TRBD1. This CDR3 contains 13 residues. CDR1 and CDR2 from the germline V gene are SQVTM and ANQGSEA. Germline trimming cut 5 bases from V and 3 bases from J; bases unmatched to any gene: 6. The DNA of the CDR3 is TGCAGCGTTTTTGGAGGGACAGACTATGGCTACACCTTC. Its translation: CSVFGGTDYGYTF. The full variable domain, with the rest looked up from reference TRBV29-1 and TRBJ1-2, is SAVISQKPSRDICQRGTSLTIQCQVDSQVTMMFWYRQQPGQSLTLIATANQGSEATYESGFVIDKFPISRPNLTFSTLTVSNMSPEDSSIYLCSVFGGTDYGYTFGSGTRLTVV.

This clonotype was counted at least ten times. This chain uses TRBV18 with TRBJ2-5; 15 bases match TRBD2. V lost 2 bases, J lost 4 bases, and 5 bases stayed unmatched. The length of the CDR3 is 17 residues. Germline assignment: CDR1 KGHSH and CDR2 LQKENI. The chain's CDR3 is CASSPRGLAGGRETQYF. In DNA form, the CDR3 reads TGTGCCAGCTCACCAAGGGGACTAGCGGGGGGCCGAGAGACCCAGTACTTC. The complete variable domain, with remaining parts taken from reference TRBV18 and TRBJ2-5, reads NAGVMQNPRHLVRRRGQEARLRCSPMKGHSHVYWYRQLPEEGLKFMVYLQKENIIDESGMPKERFSAEFPKEGPSILRIQQVVRGDSAAYFCASSPRGLAGGRETQYFGPGTRLLVL.

This CDR3 is CASSFSGLGGSTDTQYF. The CDR3 DNA follows: TGTGCCAGCAGTTTTTCTGGACTCGGGGGTAGCACAGATACGCAGTATTTT. This chain uses TRBV12-3 or TRBV12-4 with TRBJ2-3, with D possibly TRBD2 on 6 matching bases. The ends were cut back, 3 bases at V and 0 bases at J, with 16 bases in the middle. CDR3 size: 17 residues.

The gene calls are TRBV20-1 and TRBJ2-2; D is possibly TRBD1 or TRBD2 (5 bases each). Per germline, CDR1 DFQATT and CDR2 SNEGSKA (reference sequence). Trimming cost V 2 bases and J 2 bases, with 15 bases left between them. The CDR3 consists of 16 residues. The CDR3 loop is CSARLRVRGNTGELFF. As DNA, the CDR3 is TGCAGTGCTAGACTGCGAGTGAGGGGTAACACCGGGGAGCTGTTTTTT.

This clonotype was counted only a few times. The chain carries TRBV18 and TRBJ2-4, with TRBD1 as a possible D gene (6 bases). V lost 4 bases and J 5 bases, leaving 18 bases between the germline ends. The CDR3 runs 16 residues. CDR1 is KGHSH, CDR2 LQKENI, per germline. CDR3 DNA: TGTGCCAGCTCACAAATAAGTACCAGGACAGAAAACATTCAGTACTTC. Protein: CASSQISTRTENIQYF. Combining the CDR3 with reference TRBV18 and TRBJ2-4 gives the whole variable domain NAGVMQNPRHLVRRRGQEARLRCSPMKGHSHVYWYRQLPEEGLKFMVYLQKENIIDESGMPKERFSAEFPKEGPSILRIQQVVRGDSAAYFCASSQISTRTENIQYFGAGTRLSVL.

This clonotype showed up just a few times. CDR3 amino acids: CATSRVTAGNTEAFF. The CDR3 DNA follows: TGTGCCACCAGCAGAGTAACAGCTGGGAACACTGAAGCTTTCTTT. The chain carries TRBV15 and TRBJ1-1; D gene unclear. Germline CDR1 reads LNHNV; CDR2 reads YYDKDF (reference sequence). The CDR3 has 15 amino acids. V lost 1 base, J lost 1 base, and 10 bases lay in between.

The rearrangement uses TRBV2 and TRBJ1-1; the D is unclear. Trimming cost V 0 bases and J 3 bases, with 5 bases left between them. The CDR3 covers 13 residues. The V gene's germline CDR1 is SNHLY and CDR2 FYNNEI. The CDR3 coding sequence is TGTGCCAGCAGTGAAGCGCGGTACACTGAAGCTTTCTTT. Translating it yields CASSEARYTEAFF.

The chain has TRBV4-2 and TRBJ2-2, with 11 bases identical to TRBD2. V lost 0 bases to trimming and J lost 6 bases; unmatched junction nucleotides: 3. CDR3 length equals 16 residues. Germline assignment: CDR1 LGHNA and CDR2 YNFKEQ. As DNA, the CDR3 is TGTGCCAGCAGCCAAGATACTAGCGGGGGTCCCGGGGAGCTGTTTTTT. Translation: CASSQDTSGGPGELFF.

This clonotype was picked up a small number of times. The chain is built from TRBV7-6 and TRBJ2-2; a weak D match, TRBD1 (6 bases). Germline-derived CDR1 and CDR2 are SGHVS and FNYEAQ. The ends were cut back, 0 bases at V and 1 base at J, with 12 bases in the middle. The CDR3 contains 17 residues. The CDR3 reads CASSLAPGQRNTGELFF. Here the CDR3 DNA reads TGTGCCAGCAGCTTAGCGCCGGGACAAAGGAACACCGGGGAGCTGTTTTTT.

V gene TRBV6-6 combines with J gene TRBJ2-3; the D gene is possibly TRBD2 (5 bases). In germline, CDR1 is MNHNY, CDR2 SVGAGI (reference sequence). CDR3 size: 15 residues. Trimming left V 0 bases short and J 5 bases short, with 12 bases between. This CDR3 is CASSYSPPRGDTQYF. The CDR3 bases are TGTGCCAGCAGTTACTCACCACCTCGGGGAGATACGCAGTATTTT.

The sample holds many counts of this clonotype. This rearrangement joins TRBV9 to TRBJ1-1, with D uncertain. Looked up from germline, CDR1 is SGDLS and CDR2 is YYNGEE. CDR3 length: 14 residues. The germline V and J ends were trimmed by 0 bases and 7 bases, with 13 bases remaining between them. CDR3 amino acids: CASSVEAGVGEAFF. CDR3 DNA sequence: TGTGCCAGCAGCGTAGAGGCCGGGGTTGGTGAAGCTTTCTTT.

In this sample, this clonotype turned up many times. The gene calls are TRBV12-3 or TRBV12-4 and TRBJ2-2; D remains ambiguous. The CDR3 contains 15 residues. V gave up 2 bases and J gave up 0 bases, with 7 bases separating them. CDR3 region: CASSLTPTNTGELFF. The CDR3 DNA follows: TGTGCCAGCAGTTTAACCCCCACGAACACCGGGGAGCTGTTTTTT.

This clonotype was seen more than once but under ten times. The J gene is TRBJ2-2, the V gene TRBV18; 7 positions agree with TRBD1. Germline V CDR1 and CDR2: KGHSH, LQKENI. This CDR3 is 16 amino acids long. V was clipped by 3 bases and J by 2 bases; unmatched bases: 6. CDR3 amino acids: CASSPRTGLNTGELFF. CDR3 sequence (DNA): TGTGCCAGCTCACCTCGGACAGGTCTTAACACCGGGGAGCTGTTTTTT.